These 17 T cell receptor beta chains were all obtained from the same sample, sequenced in a study of PD-L1 blockade in urothelial cancer. TCRdb's copy holds only in-frame clones and misses some; the assay was immunoSEQ multiplex PCR. Altogether 24,000 or so clones are present, roughly nine tenths being singletons, with the ten largest covering around 2.9%. Specimen: PBMCs, collected around atezolizumab (anti-PD-L1) treatment. Receptor source: a man in his forties or fifties with urothelial cancer.

This clone has only one observation. The V call is TRBV19, the J call TRBJ1-1; TRBD1 agrees at 8 bases. CDR3 size: 15 residues. The germline gives CDR1 LNHDA, CDR2 SQIVND (reference sequence). V lost 5 bases, J lost 4 bases, and 9 bases stayed unmatched. The CDR3 region has the DNA TGTGCCAGTAGTCCGACAGGGGTTTTAGGCACTGAAGCTTTCTTT. Encoded protein: CASSPTGVLGTEAFF.

This rearrangement joins TRBV4-1 to TRBJ2-3, with 10 positions matching TRBD2. J was trimmed by 5 bases and V by 0 bases; bases with no gene match: 8. From germline, CDR1 is MGHRA and CDR2 YSYEKL. This CDR3 is 17 amino acids long. The CDR3 DNA sequence: TGCGCCAGCAGCCAAGAGAGTAGCGGGGGGCTAAGAGATACGCAGTATTTT. Its protein product is CASSQESSGGLRDTQYF.

This clone was counted a single time. This sequence joins TRBV6-5 and TRBJ1-2, with 8 bases matching TRBD1. The V and J ends lost 6 bases and 4 bases, in that order; junction bases with no gene match: 10. This CDR3 region has 15 residues. Germline CDR1 MNHEY, CDR2 SVGAGI. CDR3 nucleotide sequence: TGTGCCAGCAGCCACGGACAGGGAATCTCCTATGGCTACACCTTC. Residues: CASSHGQGISYGYTF.

The genes are TRBV11-3 and TRBJ2-1; D perhaps matches TRBD1 (6 bases). Trimming cost V 1 base and J 9 bases, with 19 bases left between them. CDR3 length: 16 amino acids. The germline CDR1 and CDR2 sequences are SGHNT and YENEEA. DNA for the CDR3: TGTGCCAGCAGCTTAGCCTGGGGGCCTAGCAACCCTGAGCAGTTCTTC. It specifies CASSLAWGPSNPEQFF. The variable domain in full, completed from reference TRBV11-3 and TRBJ2-1, reads EAGVVQSPRYKIIEKKQPVAFWCNPISGHNTLYWYLQNLGQGPELLIRYENEEAVDDSQLPKDRFSAERLKGVDSTLKIQPAELGDSAVYLCASSLAWGPSNPEQFFGPGTRLTVL.

In its sample, this clone was seen a few times. The rearrangement joins TRBV28 to TRBJ2-1, with TRBD2 matching over 7 bases. The CDR3 length is 15 residues. Per the germline V gene, CDR1 is MDHEN and CDR2 is SYDVKM. J gave up 7 bases and V 7 bases, and 13 bases lay outside the gene matches. The CDR3 loop reads CASNRWEGQRNEQFF. DNA for the CDR3: TGTGCCAGCAATAGGTGGGAGGGCCAGCGGAATGAGCAGTTCTTC.

The gene calls are TRBV11-2 and TRBJ2-2; 7 nucleotides agree with TRBD2. The V segment lost 0 bases and the J segment 5 bases; nucleotides outside the gene matches: 9. This CDR3 has 17 residues. Looked up from germline, CDR1 is SGHAT and CDR2 is FQNNGV. The CDR3 protein is CASSLDLKTAGTGELFF. As DNA, the CDR3 is TGTGCCAGCAGCTTAGATTTGAAAACAGCGGGGACCGGGGAGCTGTTTTTT. Variable domain in full (rest from reference TRBV11-2 and TRBJ2-2): EAGVAQSPRYKIIEKRQSVAFWCNPISGHATLYWYQQILGQGPKLLIQFQNNGVVDDSQLPKDRFSAERLKGVDSTLKIQPAKLEDSAVYLCASSLDLKTAGTGELFFGEGSRLTVL.

J is TRBJ1-1 and V is TRBV6-5; D perhaps matches TRBD1 (5 bases). CDR3 size: 13 residues. V was shortened by 5 bases and J by 14 bases, with 21 bases between the two germline ends. Germline lookup yields CDR1 MNHEY and CDR2 SVGAGI. The DNA for the CDR3 is TGTGCCAGCAGTCGGGTAGGGGCGTACATTTTCTTCTTT. This gives the protein CASSRVGAYIFFF.

This clone appeared once. V usage is TRBV19 and J usage is TRBJ2-7, with D possibly being TRBD2 (6 bases). This CDR3 has 16 amino acids. V lost 6 bases and J 0 bases, leaving 18 bases between the germline ends. The germline CDR1 and CDR2 sequences are LNHDA and SQIVND (reference sequence). The CDR3 reads CASRPFGGSNSYEQYF. The CDR3 nucleotides are TGTGCCAGTAGGCCTTTTGGGGGGTCGAACTCCTACGAGCAGTACTTC.

The V and J genes are TRBV30 and TRBJ2-7; possible D gene TRBD1, 6 bases. This CDR3 comprises 12 residues. Looked up from germline, CDR1 is GTSNPN and CDR2 is SVGIG (reference sequence). The CDR3, as DNA: TGTGAGGCCCGGACAGCTACCTACGAGCAGTACTTC. Translation: CEARTATYEQYF.

The chain recombines TRBV30 with TRBJ1-6; D is unclear. Germline CDR1 is GTSNPN and CDR2 is SVGIG (reference sequence). CDR3 length: 12 residues. The V end lost 1 base, the J end lost 8 bases, and 6 bases lay between the germline ends. CDR3 in amino acids: CAWSGQDSPLHF. The CDR3 nucleotides read TGTGCCTGGAGTGGACAAGATTCACCCCTCCACTTT.

The J gene is TRBJ2-4, the V gene TRBV11-2; the match to TRBD1 covers 8 bases. The germline V gene encodes CDR1 SGHAT and CDR2 FQNNGV. The CDR3 runs to 15 residues. The junction had 10 bases not matched to a gene; V was cut back by 5 bases and J by 7 bases. This CDR3 reads CASSPDRGSGNIQYF. The CDR3 DNA follows: TGTGCCAGCAGCCCCGACAGGGGTAGTGGGAACATTCAGTACTTC.

The chain combines TRBV30 with TRBJ2-7, with TRBD2 matching 12 bases. The CDR3 consists of 14 residues. CDR1 is GTSNPN and CDR2 is SVGIG in the germline V gene (reference sequence). The V and J ends lost 4 bases and 4 bases, in that order; junction bases with no gene match: 5. The CDR3, as DNA: TGTGCCTGGAATTGGGGGACTAGCGGGTACGAGCAGTACTTC. It encodes CAWNWGTSGYEQYF.

The V and J genes are TRBV19 and TRBJ2-7; D gene unclear. Germline V gene lookup returns CDR1 LNHDA and CDR2 SQIVND (reference sequence). V shed 3 bases and J shed 6 bases, with 12 bases lying between them. The CDR3 spans 13 residues. CDR3 sequence (DNA): TGTGCCAGTAGTATGGTGAAAGTTAGCGAGCAGTACTTC. It specifies CASSMVKVSEQYF.

Notes on this clone: The final CDR3 position lacks the conserved phenylalanine or tryptophan, pointing to a likely read error. The DNA is left out, because the CDR3 cannot be placed on it with certainty; the CDR3 is given as TCRdb lists it. The V and J genes are TRBV5-1 and TRBJ1-4; the table's D call, TRBD1, was not checked against the DNA. Both ends counted, the CDR3 spans 11 residues. Germline loops: CDR1 SGHRS, CDR2 YFSETQ. The CDR3 loop reads CASSLVRTGAG.

This chain uses TRBV27 with TRBJ2-1, with TRBD1 matching over 9 bases. The CDR3 is made up of 15 amino acids. Per the germline V gene, CDR1 is MNHEY and CDR2 is SMNVEV (reference sequence). Unmatched junction bases numbered 7, after V lost 3 bases and J lost 7 bases. CDR3 bases: TGTGCCAGCAGTTTGTTGGGACAGGGTTTAAATGAGCAGTTCTTC. Its translation: CASSLLGQGLNEQFF.

The genes are TRBV30 and TRBJ1-1; 7 bases are shared with TRBD1. This CDR3 contains 15 residues. The junction had 16 bases not matched to a gene; V was cut back by 5 bases and J by 7 bases. Germline CDR1 reads GTSNPN; CDR2 reads SVGIG (reference sequence). The CDR3 here is CAWPDRDSLRIEAFF. The CDR3 region has the DNA TGTGCCTGGCCTGACCGGGACAGTCTCCGTATTGAAGCTTTCTTT.

V gene TRBV9 combines with J gene TRBJ2-7; TRBD1 matches at 10 bases. The germline CDR1 and CDR2 sequences are SGDLS and YYNGEE. The CDR3 loop spans 16 amino acids. J lost 2 bases, V lost 3 bases, and 8 bases had no gene match. The CDR3 coding sequence is TGTGCCAGCAGCGCCCGGAGACAGGGGGCAACCTACGAGCAGTACTTC. Amino acid sequence: CASSARRQGATYEQYF.